This T cell receptor beta chain was retrieved from a study of blood T cell repertoires in COVID-19. Study summary: COVID-19 samples, acute and convalescent, were from the United States, Italy and Spain. Sample material is recorded as cDNA or gDNA derived from T cells, B-cell-depleted T cells, or PBMCs.

In the original analysis: Amplification from reference gene primers served as the basis for estimated nucleated cell counts. Sequenced by immunoSEQ multiplex PCR; TCRdb stores in-frame clones only, minus some. For V, J and clone size, that table is used; D and trimming come from the DNA. The sample has 250,000 to 300,000 clones, 86% seen once. V shed 4 bases and J 4 bases; nucleotides not matched to a gene: 13. Per germline, CDR1 GTSNPN and CDR2 SVGIG (reference sequence). The CDR3 is made up of 15 amino acids. The V gene is TRBV30, the J gene TRBJ2-7; TRBD1 agrees at 7 bases. The sequencing input was peripheral blood. This clonotype originated in a man aged 18-30 years with active or convalescent COVID-19. CDR3 residues: CAWTTRLTGLYEQYF. For the CDR3, the DNA is TGTGCCTGGACCACAAGACTGACAGGGCTTTACGAGCAGTACTTC.